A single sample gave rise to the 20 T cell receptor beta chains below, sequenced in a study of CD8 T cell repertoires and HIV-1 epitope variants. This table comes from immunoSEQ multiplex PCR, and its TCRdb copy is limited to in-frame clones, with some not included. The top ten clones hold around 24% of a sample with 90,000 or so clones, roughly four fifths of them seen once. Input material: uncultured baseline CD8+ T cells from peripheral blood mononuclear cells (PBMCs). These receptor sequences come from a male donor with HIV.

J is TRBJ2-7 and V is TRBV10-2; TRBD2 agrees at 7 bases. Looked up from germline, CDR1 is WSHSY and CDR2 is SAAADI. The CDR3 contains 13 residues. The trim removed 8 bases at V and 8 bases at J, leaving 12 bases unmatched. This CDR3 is CASLKGTNQKQYF. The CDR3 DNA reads TGCGCCAGCCTTAAAGGGACTAATCAAAAGCAGTACTTC.

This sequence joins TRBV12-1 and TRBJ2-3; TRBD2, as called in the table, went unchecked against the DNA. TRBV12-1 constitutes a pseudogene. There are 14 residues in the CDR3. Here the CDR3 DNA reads TGTGCCAGCAGCAATAGAGATTTCACAGATACGCAGTATTTT. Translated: CASSNRDFTDTQYF.

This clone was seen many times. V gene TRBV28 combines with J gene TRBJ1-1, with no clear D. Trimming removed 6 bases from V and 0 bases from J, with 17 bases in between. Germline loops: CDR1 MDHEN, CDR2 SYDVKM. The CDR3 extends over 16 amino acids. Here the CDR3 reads CASRTLYGRLNTEAFF. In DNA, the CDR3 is TGTGCCAGCAGGACTTTATATGGCAGGCTGAACACTGAAGCTTTCTTT.

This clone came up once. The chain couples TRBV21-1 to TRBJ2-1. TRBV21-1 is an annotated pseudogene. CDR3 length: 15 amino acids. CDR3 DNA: TGTGCCAGCAGCAATCCTACCACAGGGAGGAATGAGCAGTTCTTC. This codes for CASSNPTTGRNEQFF.

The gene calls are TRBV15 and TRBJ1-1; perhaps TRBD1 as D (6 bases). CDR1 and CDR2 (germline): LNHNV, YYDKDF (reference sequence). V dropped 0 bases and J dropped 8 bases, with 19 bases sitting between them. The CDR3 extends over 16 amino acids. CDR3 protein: CATSREGRARGWEAFF. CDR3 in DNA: TGTGCCACCAGCAGAGAGGGGAGGGCCAGGGGTTGGGAAGCTTTCTTT.

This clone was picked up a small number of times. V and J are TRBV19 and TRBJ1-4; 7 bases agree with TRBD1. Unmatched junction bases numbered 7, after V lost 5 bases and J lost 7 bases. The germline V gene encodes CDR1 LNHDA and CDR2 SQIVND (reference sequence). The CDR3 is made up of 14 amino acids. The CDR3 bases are TGTGCCAGTAGTTGGAGGGGGCTTGGTGAAAAACTGTTTTTT. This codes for CASSWRGLGEKLFF.

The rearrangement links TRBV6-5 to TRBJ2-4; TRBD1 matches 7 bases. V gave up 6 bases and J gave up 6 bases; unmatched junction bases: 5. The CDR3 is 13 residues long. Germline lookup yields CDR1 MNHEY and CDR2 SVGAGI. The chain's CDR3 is CASSQGQRNIQYF. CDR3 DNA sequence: TGTGCCAGCAGCCAGGGACAGAGAAACATTCAGTACTTC.

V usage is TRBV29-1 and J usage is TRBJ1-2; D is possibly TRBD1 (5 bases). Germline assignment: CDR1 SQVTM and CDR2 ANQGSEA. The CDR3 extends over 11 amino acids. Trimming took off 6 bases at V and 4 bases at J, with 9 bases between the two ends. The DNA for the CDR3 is TGCAGCGTCGACAGCCGCTATGGCTACACCTTC. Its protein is CSVDSRYGYTF.

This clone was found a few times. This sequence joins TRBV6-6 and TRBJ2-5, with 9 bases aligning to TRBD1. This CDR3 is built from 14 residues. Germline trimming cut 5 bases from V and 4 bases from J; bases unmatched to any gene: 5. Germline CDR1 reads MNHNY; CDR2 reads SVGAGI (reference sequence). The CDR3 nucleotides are TGTGCCAGCAGTGACAGGGGGGTAACAGAGACCCAGTACTTC. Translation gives CASSDRGVTETQYF.

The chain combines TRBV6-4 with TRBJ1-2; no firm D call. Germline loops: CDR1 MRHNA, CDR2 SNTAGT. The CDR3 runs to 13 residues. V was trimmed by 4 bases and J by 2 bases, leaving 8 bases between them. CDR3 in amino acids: CASSAQPNYGYTF. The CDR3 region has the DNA TGTGCCAGCAGTGCACAGCCGAACTATGGCTACACCTTC.

Here the CDR3 DNA reads TGTGCCAGCAGCTCCGGACAGCCCTATGGCTACACCTTC. It translates to CASSSGQPYGYTF. The chain has TRBV6-5 and TRBJ1-2, with TRBD1 as a possible D gene (6 bases). V lost 6 bases to trimming and J lost 4 bases, with 12 bases between them. Germline V CDR1 and CDR2: MNHEY, SVGAGI. The CDR3 loop spans 13 amino acids.

The chain's CDR3 is CASSVGTGEETQYF. The CDR3 DNA reads as TGTGCCAGCAGCGTAGGTACAGGGGAGGAGACCCAGTACTTC. V usage is TRBV9 and J usage is TRBJ2-5, with 7 bases identical to TRBD1. The CDR3 length is 14 residues. Germline CDR1 reads SGDLS; CDR2 reads YYNGEE. Trimming cost V 0 bases and J 5 bases; bases outside gene matches: 4.

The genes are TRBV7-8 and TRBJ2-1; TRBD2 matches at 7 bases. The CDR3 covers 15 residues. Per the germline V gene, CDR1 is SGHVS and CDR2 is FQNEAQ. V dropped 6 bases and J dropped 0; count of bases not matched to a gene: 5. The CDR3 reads CASRLSGVSYNEQFF. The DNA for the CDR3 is TGTGCCAGCAGATTGAGCGGGGTCTCCTACAATGAGCAGTTCTTC.

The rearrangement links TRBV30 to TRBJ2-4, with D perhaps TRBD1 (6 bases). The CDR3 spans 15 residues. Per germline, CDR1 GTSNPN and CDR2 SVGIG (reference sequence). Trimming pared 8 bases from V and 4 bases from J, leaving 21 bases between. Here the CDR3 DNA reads TGTGCCAGCCGGGACACAATTAGTGGGAAAAACATTCAGTACTTC. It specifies CASRDTISGKNIQYF.

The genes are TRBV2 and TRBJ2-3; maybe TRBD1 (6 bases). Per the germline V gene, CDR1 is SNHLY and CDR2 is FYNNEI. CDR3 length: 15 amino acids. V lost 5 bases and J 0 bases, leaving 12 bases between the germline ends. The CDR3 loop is CASSRQVASTDTQYF. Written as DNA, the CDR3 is TGTGCCAGCAGTCGACAGGTAGCTAGCACAGATACGCAGTATTTT.

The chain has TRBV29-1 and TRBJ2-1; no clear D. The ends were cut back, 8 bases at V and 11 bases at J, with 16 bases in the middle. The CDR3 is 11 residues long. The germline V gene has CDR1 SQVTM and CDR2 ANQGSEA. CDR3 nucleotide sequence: TGCAGCTTCCTAGACCGTTGGAAGCAGTTCTTC. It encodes CSFLDRWKQFF.

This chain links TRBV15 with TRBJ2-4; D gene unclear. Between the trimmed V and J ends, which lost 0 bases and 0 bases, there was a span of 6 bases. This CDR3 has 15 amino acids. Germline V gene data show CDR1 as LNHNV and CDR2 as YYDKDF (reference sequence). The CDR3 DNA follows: TGTGCCACCAGCAGAGATAAGGGAGCCAAAAACATTCAGTACTTC. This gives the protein CATSRDKGAKNIQYF.

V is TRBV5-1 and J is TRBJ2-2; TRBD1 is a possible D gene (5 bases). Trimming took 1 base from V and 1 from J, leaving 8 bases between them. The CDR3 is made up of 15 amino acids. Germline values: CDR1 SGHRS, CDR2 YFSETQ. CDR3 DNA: TGCGCCAGCAGCTTGAATAGGGGGAACACCGGGGAGCTGTTTTTT. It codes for CASSLNRGNTGELFF.

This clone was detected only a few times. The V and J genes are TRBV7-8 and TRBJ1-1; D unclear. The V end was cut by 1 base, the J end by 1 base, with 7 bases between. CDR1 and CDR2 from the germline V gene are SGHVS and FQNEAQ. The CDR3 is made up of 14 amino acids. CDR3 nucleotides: TGTGCCAGCAGCTTAGGGTACAAGAACACTGAAGCTTTCTTT. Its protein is CASSLGYKNTEAFF.

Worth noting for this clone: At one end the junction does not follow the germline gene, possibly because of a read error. The CDR3 sequence: CAGSSWLARSGADTQYF. CDR3 DNA sequence: TGTGCCGGCAGCTCCTGGCTTGCGCGCTCCGGGGCAGATACGCAGTATTTT. This chain joins TRBV5-4 and TRBJ2-3; tentative D call: TRBD2 (5 bases). Germline V gene lookup returns CDR1 SGHNT and CDR2 YYREEE (reference sequence). CDR3 length equals 17 residues.